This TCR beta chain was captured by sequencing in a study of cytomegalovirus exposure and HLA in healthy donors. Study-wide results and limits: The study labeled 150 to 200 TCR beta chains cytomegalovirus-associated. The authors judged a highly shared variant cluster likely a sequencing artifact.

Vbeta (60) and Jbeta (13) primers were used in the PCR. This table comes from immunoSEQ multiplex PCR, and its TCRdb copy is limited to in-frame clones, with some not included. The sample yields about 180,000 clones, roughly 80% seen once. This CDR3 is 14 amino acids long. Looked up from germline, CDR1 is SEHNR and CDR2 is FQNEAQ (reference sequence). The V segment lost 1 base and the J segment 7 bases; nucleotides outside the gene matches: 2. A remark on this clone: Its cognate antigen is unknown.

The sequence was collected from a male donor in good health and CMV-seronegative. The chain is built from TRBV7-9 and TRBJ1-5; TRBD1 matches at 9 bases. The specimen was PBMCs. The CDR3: CASSLGDRAQPQHF. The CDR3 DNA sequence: TGTGCCAGCAGCTTAGGGGACAGGGCCCAGCCCCAGCATTTT.